This TCR beta chain was recovered during a study of patients and donors after allogeneic stem cell transplantation. TCRdb passed the RT-PCR reads through MiXCR, listing each CDR3 protein once. Of under 200,000 distinct CDR3 sequences detected, approximately 24% appear once; the ten largest clones hold roughly 25%. This clonotype was counted a few times. This CDR3 comprises 12 residues. CDR1 and CDR2 (germline): KGHSH, LQKENI. The ends were cut back, 4 bases at V and 6 bases at J, with 6 bases in the middle. This clonotype originated in a human donor who was either an allogeneic HSCT recipient or a stem cell or donor lymphocyte infusion donor (not recorded which). It is not recorded whose cells these are; they may come from a transplant donor. The chain employs TRBV18 and TRBJ1-4; D is unresolved. Sequencing used blood, either unsorted or a sorted T cell fraction (not recorded which). The CDR3 is CASSQRDEKLFF. CDR3 coding DNA: TGTGCCAGCTCACAACGGGATGAAAAACTGTTTTTT. Looking up the rest from reference TRBV18 and TRBJ1-4 gives the full variable domain: NAGVMQNPRHLVRRRGQEARLRCSPMKGHSHVYWYRQLPEEGLKFMVYLQKENIIDESGMPKERFSAEFPKEGPSILRIQQVVRGDSAAYFCASSQRDEKLFFGSGTQLSVL.